One T cell receptor beta chain is described in this entry. This clone was counted between two and nine times. There is no known antigen for this receptor. No quality values exist for individual bases; no much larger clone is one base distant. This entry belongs to a study of PD-1 blockade in classical Hodgkin lymphoma (dated by TCRdb to about 2020). At the level of the whole study: Nivolumab dosing was 3 mg/kg intravenously every 2 weeks, continuing until either disease progression or unacceptable toxicity. To define a peripheral blood immune signature of response to PD-1 blockade in classical Hodgkin lymphoma, the study combined TCR beta sequencing with CyTOF.

Study-wide findings and limitations: CD4+ but not CD8+ TCR diversity rose significantly by C4D1 (p=0.0027 vs p=0.16), most apparent in complete responders (p=0.02). Diversity was lower in patients who began nivolumab less than 1 year after ASCT, so these patients were left out of later analyses to avoid confounding by immune reconstitution. Only a single clinical trial cohort was studied, and what caused the repertoire differences, possibly disease activity or prior therapy, remained undefined. Baseline TCR diversity was reported as lower in newly diagnosed patients than in healthy donors, and lower still in relapsed/refractory patients. Baseline diversity similar to that of newly diagnosed patients was observed in trial patients achieving complete response, whereas significantly lower diversity was observed in partial responders and progressors.

The time point label of this sample denotes: cycle 4 day 1 (C4D1), after 6 weeks of nivolumab. Every trial patient had relapsed after autologous stem cell transplantation, and cohorts A, B and C differed in prior brentuximab vedotin exposure. The trial cohort comprised 60 or so patients with relapsed/refractory classical Hodgkin lymphoma whose best overall responses were complete response, partial response or progressive disease. Single-agent nivolumab was administered to trial patients in the multi-cohort phase II CheckMate 205 trial. An independent review committee assessed best overall response using the 2007 International Working Group response criteria. Trial PBMCs were collected immediately before nivolumab initiation (C1D1) and during therapy at cycle 2 day 1 and cycle 4 day 1. Peripheral blood was collected in 8 mL Vacutainer Cell Preparation Tubes, from which PBMCs were isolated by centrifugation and then cryopreserved.

The CDR3 numbers 13 residues from cysteine through phenylalanine. The CDR3 DNA has 39 bases and is translated from base 1. A distance of 16 bases separates the germline ends of V and J, which lose 5 bases and 7 bases respectively. CDR1 is given as SGHRS and CDR2 as YFSETQ, both from the germline V gene. The Qiagen DNeasy kit was used to extract genomic DNA from unsorted PBMCs and from the negatively selected CD4+ and CD8+ fractions. Amplification of TCR beta CDR3 regions was done by immunoSEQ multiplex PCR with primers that anneal to V and J segments. A synthetic immune receptor repertoire was used to minimize amplification bias, and any residual bias was removed computationally once sequencing was done. On the authors' methods: Repertoire diversity was quantified as the Shannon entropy index using custom Python scripts. Unsorted, CD4+ and CD8+ repertoires were analyzed separately, except for combined analyses in which CD4+ and CD8+ sequences were merged in silico. Clonal expansion was defined as a frequency increase of at least 2-fold after treatment compared with C1D1, and clones undetected at baseline were assigned a pseudocount of 0.5. Singleton clones were defined as clones with 0 or 1 copy at C1D1, and non-singleton clones were defined as clones with 2 or more copies. By matching protein sequences in sorted samples from the same patient, clones expanded in unsorted samples were annotated as CD4+, CD8+ or unknown. Wilcoxon tests on paired samples were used to test changes in diversity from C1D1 to C4D1. As stored in TCRdb, this immuneACCESS dataset retains in-frame rearrangements with V and J assigned. A fraction of the clones does not appear; measured against another copy, unresolved V genes explain less than half of the discrepancy, and the remainder lacks a known reason. V and J calls and clone size are given by that table; D and trimming were obtained from the DNA. For this sample there are 90,000 to 100,000 clones; around 80% appear just once. The ten largest clonotypes hold over 8% of the sample.

The sequencing here drew on peripheral blood mononuclear cells (PBMCs), taken before the fourth cycle of nivolumab. The receptor's source is a human donor with classical Hodgkin lymphoma. The rearrangement combines TRBV5-1 with TRBJ2-7; the D match is possibly TRBD1 or TRBD2, with 6 bases aligned in each. The CDR3 protein sequence reads: CASSRGPSWEQYF. The base sequence is TGCGCCAGCAGTCGGGGGCCGTCTTGGGAGCAGTACTTC.